This TCR beta chain was obtained from a study of T cells in Graves' hyperthyroidism and ophthalmopathy. Findings of the study overall: Among clonotypes expanded in thyroid above 0.001, most were also found in blood. In the analysis, a 13 V-J model separated ophthalmopathy from stable hyperthyroidism.

In its sample, this clonotype was seen many times. Its antigen is undetermined. It was RNA transcripts that yielded the amplified TCR beta CDR3 regions. HTBI primers were used for first-round RT-PCR of the TCR CDR3. MiXCR, run by TCRdb on the multiplex PCR reads, gives a single entry per CDR3 protein. The sample gives around 580,000 distinct CDR3 sequences, 46% of which show up once; around 7.7% is in the top ten. A patient was excluded if there was uncontrolled infection, other autoimmune disease, pregnancy or lactation. Input material: peripheral blood or thyroid tissue (not recorded which). The receptor comes from a woman between 18 and 29 years old with Graves' hyperthyroidism.

CDR3 nucleotide sequence: TGTGCCAGCAGCTTTAGCAGGGGCAAAGAGACCCAGTACTTC. As protein: CASSFSRGKETQYF. The chain links TRBV7-2 to TRBJ2-5, with a weak D call TRBD1 (6 bases). With 3 bases removed from V and 3 bases from J, the gap between germline ends came to 11 bases. The CDR3 spans 14 residues. Germline V gene data show CDR1 as SGHTA and CDR2 as FQGNSA.